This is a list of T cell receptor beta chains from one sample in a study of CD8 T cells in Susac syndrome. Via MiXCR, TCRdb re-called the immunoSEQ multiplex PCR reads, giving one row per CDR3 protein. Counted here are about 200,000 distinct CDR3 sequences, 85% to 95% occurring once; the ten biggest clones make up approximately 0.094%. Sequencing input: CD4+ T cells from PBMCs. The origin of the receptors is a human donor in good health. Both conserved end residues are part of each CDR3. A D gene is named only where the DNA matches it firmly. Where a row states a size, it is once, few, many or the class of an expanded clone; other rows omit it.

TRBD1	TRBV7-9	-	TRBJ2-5	CASNIGQGAETQYF	TGTGCCAGCAACATCGGACAGGGGGCAGAGACCCAGTACTTC
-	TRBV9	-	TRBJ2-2	CASSVVGGDTGELFF	TGTGCCAGCAGCGTAGTGGGCGGGGACACCGGGGAGCTGTTTTTT
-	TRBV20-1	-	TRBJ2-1	CSATGSSYNEQFF	TGCAGCGCCACGGGGAGCTCCTACAATGAGCAGTTCTTC
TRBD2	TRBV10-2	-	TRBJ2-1	CASSIGTSGNEQFF	TGCGCCAGCAGCATCGGGACTAGCGGGAATGAGCAGTTCTTC
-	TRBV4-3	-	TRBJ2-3	CASSHRKDRTDTQYF	TGCGCCAGCAGCCACCGGAAAGACAGAACAGATACGCAGTATTTT
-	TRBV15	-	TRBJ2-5	CATREEEYQETQYF	TGTGCCACCAGGGAGGAGGAGTACCAAGAGACCCAGTACTTC
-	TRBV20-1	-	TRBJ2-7	CSASGRVGLEQYF	TGCAGTGCTAGCGGCAGGGTGGGGCTCGAGCAGTACTTC
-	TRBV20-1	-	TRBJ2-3	CSATSPSDTQYF	TGCAGTGCCACTTCCCCCTCAGATACGCAGTATTTT
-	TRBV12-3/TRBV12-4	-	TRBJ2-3	CASSSPSNFADTQYF	TGTGCCAGCAGTTCCCCAAGTAACTTCGCAGATACGCAGTATTTT
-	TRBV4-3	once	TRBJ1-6	CASSQVELNSPLHF	TGCGCCAGCAGCCAAGTCGAACTTAATTCACCCCTCCACTTT
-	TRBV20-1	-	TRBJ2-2	CSAGTANTGELFF	TGCAGTGCTGGGACGGCGAACACCGGGGAGCTGTTTTTT
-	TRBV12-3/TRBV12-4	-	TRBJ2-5	CASSPRTPGQETQYF	TGTGCCAGCAGTCCGCGGACCCCTGGGCAAGAGACCCAGTACTTC
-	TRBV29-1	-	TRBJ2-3	CSVGRGDTDTQYF	TGCAGCGTTGGTAGGGGAGACACAGATACGCAGTATTTT
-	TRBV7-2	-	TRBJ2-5	CATSGTSQWETQYF	TGTGCCACCTCCGGGACTTCTCAATGGGAGACCCAGTACTTC
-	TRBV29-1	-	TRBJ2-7	CSVVGPRERTFSYEQYF	TGCAGCGTTGTCGGCCCAAGGGAGAGAACTTTTTCCTACGAGCAGTACTTC
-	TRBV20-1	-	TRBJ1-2	CSARMVGGGYTF	TGCAGTGCTAGAATGGTAGGGGGTGGCTACACCTTC
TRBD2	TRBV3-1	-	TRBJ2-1	CASIPAGTNNEQFF	TGTGCCAGCATACCAGCGGGGACCAACAATGAGCAGTTCTTC
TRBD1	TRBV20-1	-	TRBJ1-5	CSAEGARAGQPQHF	TGCAGTGCCGAGGGGGCCAGGGCGGGCCAGCCCCAGCATTTT
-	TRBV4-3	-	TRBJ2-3	CASSQTTGRSTDTQYF	TGCGCCAGCAGCCAGACGACAGGACGTAGCACAGATACGCAGTATTTT
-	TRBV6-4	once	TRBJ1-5	CASSDSKRYSNQPQHF	TGTGCCAGCAGTGACTCGAAAAGATATAGCAATCAGCCCCAGCATTTT
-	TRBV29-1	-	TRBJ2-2	CSAYLGFDTGELFF	TGCAGCGCGTATCTAGGGTTTGACACCGGGGAGCTGTTTTTT
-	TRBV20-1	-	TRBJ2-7	CSAVGGSSYEQYF	TGCAGTGCCGTTGGGGGTAGCTCCTACGAGCAGTACTTC
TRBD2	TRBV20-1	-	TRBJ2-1	CSSIGGRAYNEQFF	TGCAGTTCGATCGGAGGGAGGGCCTACAATGAGCAGTTCTTC
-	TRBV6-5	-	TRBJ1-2	CASGKGYGYTF	TGTGCCAGCGGCAAGGGCTATGGCTACACCTTC
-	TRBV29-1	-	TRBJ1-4	CSVPRMEGANEKLFF	TGCAGCGTCCCCCGTATGGAAGGGGCTAATGAAAAACTGTTTTTT
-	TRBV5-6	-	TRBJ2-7	CASSWDPYEQYF	TGTGCCAGCAGCTGGGACCCTTACGAGCAGTACTTC
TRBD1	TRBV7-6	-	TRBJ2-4	CASSLEMGTGYFENIQYF	TGTGCCAGCAGCTTAGAAATGGGGACAGGGTATTTTGAAAACATTCAGTACTTC
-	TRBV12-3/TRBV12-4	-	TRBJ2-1	CASSLAASSNEQFF	TGTGCCAGCAGTCTGGCGGCTTCGAGCAATGAGCAGTTCTTC
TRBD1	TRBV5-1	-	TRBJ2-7	CASSFGTGGPTYEQYF	TGCGCCAGCAGCTTTGGGACAGGGGGCCCTACCTACGAGCAGTACTTC
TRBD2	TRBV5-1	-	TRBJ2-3	CASSLLGLAADTQYF	TGCGCCAGCAGCTTGCTAGGACTAGCAGCAGATACGCAGTATTTT
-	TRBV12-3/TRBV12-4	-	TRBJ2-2	CASSFTGTGELFF	TGTGCCAGCAGTTTTACGGGAACCGGGGAGCTGTTTTTT
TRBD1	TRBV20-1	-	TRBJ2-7	CSATQGAYEQYF	TGCAGTGCTACACAGGGGGCCTACGAGCAGTACTTC
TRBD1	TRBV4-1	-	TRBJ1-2	CASSQPTGWDGYTF	TGCGCCAGCAGCCAACCGACAGGGTGGGATGGCTACACCTTC
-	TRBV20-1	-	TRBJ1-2	CSAGDVRDAPDGYTF	TGCAGTGCAGGGGATGTGAGGGACGCACCGGATGGCTACACCTTC
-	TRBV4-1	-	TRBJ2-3	CASSPPADTQYF	TGCGCCAGCAGCCCACCTGCGGATACGCAGTATTTT
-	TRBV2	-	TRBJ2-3	CASSEARDIPDTQYF	TGTGCCAGCAGTGAAGCCCGGGACATCCCAGATACGCAGTATTTT
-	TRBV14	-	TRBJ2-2	CASMGPANTGELFF	TGTGCCAGCATGGGTCCCGCGAACACCGGGGAGCTGTTTTTT
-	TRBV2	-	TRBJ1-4	CASRVGRTNEKLFF	TGTGCCAGCAGGGTGGGCAGAACTAATGAAAAACTGTTTTTT
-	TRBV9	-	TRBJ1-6	CASSATGGPPLHF	TGTGCCAGCAGCGCCACTGGGGGCCCACCCCTCCACTTT